These 30 T cell receptor beta chains originate from one sample sequenced in a study of patients and donors after allogeneic stem cell transplantation. TCRdb itself ran the RT-PCR reads through MiXCR, one entry per CDR3 protein. The table records about a million distinct CDR3 sequences, under 20% of them present only once. Sample: blood, either unsorted or a sorted T cell fraction (not recorded which). These TCRs come from a human donor who was either an allogeneic HSCT recipient or a stem cell or donor lymphocyte infusion donor (not recorded which). It is not recorded whose cells these are; they may come from a transplant donor.

The chain combines TRBV3-1 with TRBJ1-5; 7 bases agree with TRBD1. The CDR3 is made up of 15 amino acids. CDR1 is LGHDT, CDR2 YNNKEL, per germline (reference sequence). J lost 4 bases, V lost 4 bases, and 7 bases had no gene match. CDR3 loop: CASSRGTAQNQPQHF. CDR3 in DNA: TGTGCCAGCAGCCGAGGGACAGCACAAAATCAGCCCCAGCATTTT.

For this clonotype: At one end, the junction sequence differs from germline, possibly due to a read error. The chain couples TRBV12-3 or TRBV12-4 to TRBJ2-7; D remains unclear. The CDR3 sequence is 12 residues long. The CDR3 is CAGSLGTYEQYF. As DNA, the CDR3 is TGTGCCGGCAGTTTGGGGACCTACGAGCAGTACTTC.

J is TRBJ1-2 and V is TRBV6-2 or TRBV6-3; 8 bases match TRBD1. Germline CDR1 is MNHEY and CDR2 is SVGEGT. The CDR3 spans 15 residues. V lost 6 bases and J lost 6; bases outside the gene matches: 12. CDR3 DNA: TGTGCCAGCAGACCCACAGGGGGAGGAGCGGATGGCTACACCTTC. This sequence encodes CASRPTGGGADGYTF.

This sequence joins TRBV29-1 and TRBJ1-1; TRBD1 is a possible D gene (6 bases). The CDR3 contains 12 residues. V lost 2 bases and J lost 3, with 7 bases in between. From germline, CDR1 is SQVTM and CDR2 ANQGSEA. CDR3 sequence: CSVERGHTEAFF. CDR3 DNA sequence: TGCAGCGTTGAACGGGGGCACACTGAAGCTTTCTTT.

This chain uses TRBV5-1 with TRBJ2-1, with TRBD2 identical over 14 bases. Germline assignment: CDR1 SGHRS and CDR2 YFSETQ. Losses at the gene ends were 4 bases for V and 9 bases for J; bases not matched to a gene: 6. The CDR3 is 15 amino acids. The CDR3 region has the DNA TGCGCCAGCAGCGGCGGGACTAGCGGGAGTAGTGAGCAGTTCTTC. Translated, it gives CASSGGTSGSSEQFF.

The chain couples TRBV30 to TRBJ2-5, with 7 nucleotides matching TRBD1. The trim removed 1 base at V and 2 bases at J, leaving 10 bases unmatched. The CDR3 runs to 16 residues. The V gene's germline CDR1 is GTSNPN and CDR2 SVGIG (reference sequence). The CDR3 sequence: CAWSGQGLTFQETQYF. DNA of the CDR3: TGTGCCTGGAGTGGACAGGGCCTCACTTTTCAAGAGACCCAGTACTTC.

A few counts support this clonotype. The chain has TRBV3-1 and TRBJ1-2; 7 nucleotides agree with TRBD1. CDR1 and CDR2 from the germline V gene are LGHDT and YNNKEL (reference sequence). The CDR3 has 15 amino acids. J gave up 4 bases and V 1 base, and 6 bases lay outside the gene matches. The CDR3 loop reads CASSQVRTGFYGYTF. CDR3 in DNA: TGTGCCAGCAGCCAAGTCCGGACAGGCTTCTATGGCTACACCTTC.

This clonotype was found many times. This chain connects TRBV29-1 to TRBJ1-2; 7 bases match TRBD1. The CDR3 has 14 residues. Per the germline V gene, CDR1 is SQVTM and CDR2 is ANQGSEA. The junction had 5 bases not matched to a gene; V was cut back by 3 bases and J by 1 base. The CDR3 nucleotides are TGCAGCGTTGATTCGGGACAGAATAACTATGGCTACACCTTC. Protein sequence: CSVDSGQNNYGYTF.

This clonotype was seen repeatedly, ten times or more. Here the CDR3 reads CATGRGYGYTF. CDR3 bases: TGTGCCACGGGCAGGGGCTATGGCTACACCTTC. The rearrangement links TRBV6-5 to TRBJ1-2; TRBD1 is a possible D gene (6 bases). In germline, CDR1 is MNHEY, CDR2 SVGAGI. This CDR3 has 11 residues. V dropped 10 bases and J dropped 4 bases, with 10 bases sitting between them.

The sample holds a few counts of this clonotype. V usage is TRBV5-1 and J usage is TRBJ1-3; 7 bases match TRBD1. V was clipped by 4 bases and J by 9 bases; unmatched bases: 10. The CDR3 has 14 residues. Per the germline V gene, CDR1 is SGHRS and CDR2 is YFSETQ. CDR3 residues: CASSPDRAFGTIYF. The CDR3 nucleotides read TGCGCCAGCAGCCCTGACAGGGCCTTCGGCACCATATATTTT.

This clonotype was found a few times. This chain uses TRBV12-3 or TRBV12-4 with TRBJ2-7; D ambiguous. The CDR3 is made up of 15 amino acids. V was pared by 5 bases and J by 0 bases, with 14 bases between. The CDR3 DNA is TGTGCCAGCAGTCAGGCAGGTATAAGCTCCTACGAGCAGTACTTC. It translates to CASSQAGISSYEQYF.

This clonotype has a handful of counts. The rearrangement links TRBV28 to TRBJ1-2; D is undetermined. Germline V gene sequence: CDR1 MDHEN, CDR2 SYDVKM. The CDR3 is made up of 12 amino acids. V lost 7 bases, J lost 5 bases, and 11 bases lay in between. The DNA for the CDR3 is TGTGCCAGCACGGCCACCCGGTATGGCTACACCTTC. It codes for CASTATRYGYTF.

This sequence joins TRBV10-2 and TRBJ1-3, with D possibly being TRBD1 (5 bases). The CDR3 covers 15 residues. V was shortened by 7 bases and J by 4 bases, with 17 bases between the two germline ends. Per germline, CDR1 WSHSY and CDR2 SAAADI. Here the CDR3 DNA reads TGCGCCAGCAACGTTCGGGGACTGGCGGGAAACACCATATATTTT. Residues: CASNVRGLAGNTIYF.

This clonotype occurred a few times. This chain connects TRBV14 to TRBJ2-1; D gene unclear. The ends were cut back, 6 bases at V and 4 bases at J, with 13 bases in the middle. The CDR3 totals 14 residues. Germline CDR1 is SGHDN and CDR2 is FVKESK. The CDR3 nucleotides are TGTGCCAGCAGTTCTCCGGGCACTTACAATGAGCAGTTCTTC. It encodes CASSSPGTYNEQFF.

This clonotype has just a few counts. V gene TRBV4-3 combines with J gene TRBJ2-1; D might be TRBD2 (5 bases). The CDR3 spans 13 residues. Germline lookup yields CDR1 LGHNA and CDR2 YSLEER. Trimming took 5 bases from V and 4 from J, leaving 9 bases between them. CDR3 coding DNA: TGCGCCAGCAGCGTCCAGCGGTACAATGAGCAGTTCTTC. Amino acid sequence: CASSVQRYNEQFF.

This clonotype was seen more than once but under ten times. This chain joins TRBV5-1 and TRBJ2-7; tentatively, D is TRBD1 (6 bases). This CDR3 has 16 residues. The ends were cut back, 3 bases at V and 3 bases at J, with 19 bases in the middle. The germline V gene has CDR1 SGHRS and CDR2 YFSETQ. The CDR3 sequence is CASSSQQGALNYEQYF. The CDR3 DNA reads TGCGCCAGCAGCTCTCAACAGGGAGCTCTAAACTACGAGCAGTACTTC.

This clonotype showed up just a few times. The rearrangement links TRBV25-1 to TRBJ1-1; 7 bases fit TRBD1. Germline values: CDR1 MGHDK, CDR2 SYGVNS. Trimming removed 5 bases from V and 3 bases from J; junction bases left unmatched: 3. The CDR3 spans 13 residues. CDR3 DNA: TGTGCCAGCAGTAGCACAGGGGACACTGAAGCTTTCTTT. Translated: CASSSTGDTEAFF.

The chain links TRBV4-1 to TRBJ1-5; possibly TRBD1 for D (5 bases). The CDR3 has 17 amino acids. Germline V gives CDR1 MGHRA, CDR2 YSYEKL. V was shortened by 0 bases and J by 2 bases, with 14 bases between the two germline ends. The CDR3 loop reads CASSQDIKGSGNQPQHF. The CDR3 DNA sequence: TGCGCCAGCAGCCAAGATATCAAGGGGTCAGGCAATCAGCCCCAGCATTTT.

In the case of this clonotype: A read error is possible here, since a much larger clone lies one base away. This chain uses TRBV5-1 with TRBJ2-7; D is unclear. The CDR3 covers 15 residues. Germline values: CDR1 SGHRS, CDR2 YFSETQ. CDR3 nucleotides: TGCGCCAGCAGCTTGGGTTCAACGACTCACTACGAGCGGTACTTC. The encoded protein is CASSLGSTTHYERYF. The full variable domain, with the rest looked up from reference TRBV5-1 and TRBJ2-7, is KAGVTQTPRYLIKTRGQQVTLSCSPISGHRSVSWYQQTPGQGLQFLFEYFSETQRNKGNFPGRFSGRQFSNSRSEMNVSTLELGDSALYLCASSLGSTTHYERYFGPGTRLTVT.

This clonotype was seen ten or more times. This chain connects TRBV5-1 to TRBJ1-6, with no clear D. This CDR3 is built from 13 residues. V was trimmed by 0 bases and J by 7 bases, leaving 5 bases between them. Germline values: CDR1 SGHRS, CDR2 YFSETQ. The CDR3 spells CASSLDSNSPLHF. The CDR3 nucleotides are TGCGCCAGCAGCTTGGATTCCAATTCACCCCTCCACTTT.

This rearrangement joins TRBV4-3 to TRBJ2-7; 7 bases line up with TRBD2. After removal of 5 bases from V and 5 bases from J, the junction contained 18 bases not matched to a gene. Germline CDR1 and CDR2: LGHNA and YSLEER. The CDR3 consists of 17 residues. DNA of the CDR3: TGCGCCAGCAGCGAAGGACCCGGGACTACCCTTAAGAACGAGCAGTACTTC. This sequence encodes CASSEGPGTTLKNEQYF.

This chain uses TRBV28 with TRBJ2-5; no clear D. Deletions cut 7 bases from V and 1 base from J, with 16 bases between. Germline loops: CDR1 MDHEN, CDR2 SYDVKM. CDR3 length: 15 amino acids. CDR3 in amino acids: CASIPQLSRQETQYF. In DNA, the CDR3 is TGTGCCAGCATACCCCAGTTATCTCGCCAAGAGACCCAGTACTTC.

This chain links TRBV9 with TRBJ2-2; tentative D call: TRBD1 (5 bases). With 3 bases removed from V and 2 bases from J, the gap between germline ends came to 14 bases. CDR1 is SGDLS, CDR2 YYNGEE, per germline. The CDR3 length is 16 residues. The CDR3 spells CASSALRAENTGELFF. The CDR3 coding sequence is TGTGCCAGCAGCGCCCTCAGGGCGGAAAACACCGGGGAGCTGTTTTTT. Complete variable domain (other parts from reference TRBV9 and TRBJ2-2): DSGVTQTPKHLITATGQRVTLRCSPRSGDLSVYWYQQSLDQGLQFLIQYYNGEERAKGNILERFSAQQFPDLHSELNLSSLELGDSALYFCASSALRAENTGELFFGEGSRLTVL.

The gene calls are TRBV5-1 and TRBJ1-1; 9 bases agree with TRBD1. Germline values: CDR1 SGHRS, CDR2 YFSETQ. V lost 4 bases to trimming and J lost 4 bases; unmatched junction nucleotides: 5. The CDR3 spans 14 residues. CDR3 in DNA: TGCGCCAGCAGCCGGGACAGGGAAGGCACTGAAGCTTTCTTT. Amino acids: CASSRDREGTEAFF.

This clonotype has at least ten counts. The chain is built from TRBV5-1 and TRBJ1-2; 8 bases match TRBD1. This CDR3 contains 16 residues. V lost 0 bases and J lost 0; bases outside the gene matches: 4. Germline values: CDR1 SGHRS, CDR2 YFSETQ. CDR3 in amino acids: CASSLGTGSANYGYTF. CDR3 nucleotide sequence: TGCGCCAGCAGCTTGGGGACAGGGTCCGCTAACTATGGCTACACCTTC. Drawing the rest from reference TRBV5-1 and TRBJ1-2, the complete variable domain is KAGVTQTPRYLIKTRGQQVTLSCSPISGHRSVSWYQQTPGQGLQFLFEYFSETQRNKGNFPGRFSGRQFSNSRSEMNVSTLELGDSALYLCASSLGTGSANYGYTFGSGTRLTVV.

The chain recombines TRBV12-3 or TRBV12-4 with TRBJ1-2, with 7 bases fitting TRBD1. The trim removed 3 bases at V and 7 bases at J, leaving 14 bases unmatched. The CDR3 sequence is 16 residues long. CDR3 sequence (DNA): TGTGCCAGCAGTTTTGGTACGATAGGGGGCTCGCGTGGCTACACCTTC. The encoded protein is CASSFGTIGGSRGYTF.

This clonotype was seen more than once but under ten times. This sequence joins TRBV9 and TRBJ1-1; maybe TRBD1 (6 bases). This CDR3 is 14 amino acids long. The V gene's germline CDR1 is SGDLS and CDR2 YYNGEE. V lost 0 bases and J lost 1, with 7 bases in between. CDR3 sequence reads: CASSVEGGNTEAFF. The CDR3 nucleotides read TGTGCCAGCAGCGTAGAGGGGGGGAACACTGAAGCTTTCTTT.

This clonotype was seen only a few times. The rearrangement links TRBV4-3 to TRBJ2-1; 10 positions agree with TRBD2. Germline V gene lookup returns CDR1 LGHNA and CDR2 YSLEER. The CDR3 is made up of 17 amino acids. After removal of 0 bases from V and 4 bases from J, the junction contained 6 bases not matched to a gene. The CDR3 protein is CASSQDMGSGGYNEQFF. The CDR3 region has the DNA TGCGCCAGCAGCCAAGATATGGGTAGCGGGGGGTACAATGAGCAGTTCTTC.

Many counts were recorded for this clonotype. This rearrangement joins TRBV12-3 or TRBV12-4 to TRBJ1-3; 9 nucleotides line up with TRBD1. The CDR3 runs to 14 residues. V shed 5 bases and J 7 bases; nucleotides not matched to a gene: 6. CDR3: CASSLSGTGNTIYF. The CDR3, as DNA: TGTGCCAGCAGTCTCTCCGGGACAGGGAACACCATATATTTT.

The rearrangement uses TRBV7-8 and TRBJ2-7, with TRBD1 identical over 9 bases. Germline loops: CDR1 SGHVS, CDR2 FQNEAQ. The CDR3 covers 17 residues. Germline trimming cut 3 bases from V and 0 bases from J; bases unmatched to any gene: 9. The CDR3 here is CASSLRGTGSSSYEQYF. DNA of the CDR3: TGTGCCAGCAGCTTGCGTGGGACAGGGTCGAGCTCCTACGAGCAGTACTTC.